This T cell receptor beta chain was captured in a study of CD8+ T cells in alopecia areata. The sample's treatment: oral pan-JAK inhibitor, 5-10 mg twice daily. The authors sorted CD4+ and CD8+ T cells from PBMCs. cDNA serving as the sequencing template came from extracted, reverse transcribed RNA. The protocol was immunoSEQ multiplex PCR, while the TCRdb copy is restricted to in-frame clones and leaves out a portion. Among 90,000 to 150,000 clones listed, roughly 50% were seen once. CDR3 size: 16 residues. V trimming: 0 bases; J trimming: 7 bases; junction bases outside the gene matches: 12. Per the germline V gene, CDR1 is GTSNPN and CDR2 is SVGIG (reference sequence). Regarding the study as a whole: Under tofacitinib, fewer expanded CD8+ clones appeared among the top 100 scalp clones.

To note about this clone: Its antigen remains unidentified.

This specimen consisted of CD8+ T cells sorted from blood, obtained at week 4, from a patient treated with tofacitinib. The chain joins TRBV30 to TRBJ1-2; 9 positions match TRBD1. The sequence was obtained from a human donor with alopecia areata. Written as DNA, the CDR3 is TGTGCCTGGAGTGTACTGAGAGACAGGGGGATTGGTGGCTACACCTTC. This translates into CAWSVLRDRGIGGYTF.